This T cell receptor (beta chain) was retrieved from a study of blood T cell repertoires in COVID-19. In the study overall: The study drew acute and convalescent COVID-19 samples from the United States, Italy and Spain. In each case, the material was cDNA or gDNA derived from T cells, B-cell-depleted T cells, or PBMCs.

The CDR3 spans 15 residues. V gave up 0 bases and J gave up 5 bases, with 14 bases separating them. Per germline, CDR1 GTSNPN and CDR2 SVGIG (reference sequence). Original data processing: Amplification with reference gene primers provided the estimates of nucleated cell counts. Data came from immunoSEQ multiplex PCR; TCRdb stores just in-frame clones and leaves some out. V, J and clone size were drawn from that table, and D and trimming were deduced from the DNA. The data show over 600,000 clones, approximately 90% seen once. This clonotype originated in a woman between 18 and 30 years old with acute or convalescent COVID-19. The chain joins TRBV30 to TRBJ2-1; perhaps TRBD1 as D (6 bases). What was sequenced was peripheral blood. The CDR3 protein is CAWSVQGIPNNEQFF. The CDR3 DNA reads TGTGCCTGGAGTGTACAGGGTATCCCTAACAATGAGCAGTTCTTC.